This T cell receptor (beta chain) was observed in a study of T-cell reconstitution after alpha-beta-depleted transplantation in children. Findings and caveats of the study: Alpha-beta T cells about two months after transplant reportedly derived from several hundred expanded graft clones. Where some patients showed high TCRbeta diversity at day 60, it came from recipient T cells and thymic progenitors that had survived. A year had passed since transplant, and T-cell counts and diversity by then came mostly from newly produced T cells.

Concerning this clonotype: What it binds is not known. A much larger clone lies a single base off, so this may be a read error.

This sample's TCRbeta library carried unique molecular identifier barcodes. TCRdb ran MiXCR on the PCR reads and lists one entry per CDR3 protein. The table lists fewer than 550,000 distinct CDR3 sequences, under 12% of them singletons. The germline V gene encodes CDR1 LNHNV and CDR2 YYDKDF (reference sequence). The CDR3 runs 12 residues. The chain employs TRBV15 and TRBJ2-7; D is unclear. This specimen consisted of PBMCs, obtained before TCRalphabeta/CD19-depleted stem cell transplant. The receptor's source is a child aged 2 to 15 with inherited bone marrow failure, due to receive a stem cell transplant. CDR3 DNA: TGTGCCACCAGCAGAGATTGGTCCGAGCCGTACTTC. It yields the protein CATSRDWSEPYF. Full variable domain (missing parts from reference TRBV15 and TRBJ2-7): DAMVIQNPRYQVTQFGKPVTLSCSQTLNHNVMYWYQQKSSQAPKLLFHYYDKDFNNEADTPDNFQSRRPNTSFCFLDIRSPGLGDTAMYLCATSRDWSEPYFGPGTRLTVT.